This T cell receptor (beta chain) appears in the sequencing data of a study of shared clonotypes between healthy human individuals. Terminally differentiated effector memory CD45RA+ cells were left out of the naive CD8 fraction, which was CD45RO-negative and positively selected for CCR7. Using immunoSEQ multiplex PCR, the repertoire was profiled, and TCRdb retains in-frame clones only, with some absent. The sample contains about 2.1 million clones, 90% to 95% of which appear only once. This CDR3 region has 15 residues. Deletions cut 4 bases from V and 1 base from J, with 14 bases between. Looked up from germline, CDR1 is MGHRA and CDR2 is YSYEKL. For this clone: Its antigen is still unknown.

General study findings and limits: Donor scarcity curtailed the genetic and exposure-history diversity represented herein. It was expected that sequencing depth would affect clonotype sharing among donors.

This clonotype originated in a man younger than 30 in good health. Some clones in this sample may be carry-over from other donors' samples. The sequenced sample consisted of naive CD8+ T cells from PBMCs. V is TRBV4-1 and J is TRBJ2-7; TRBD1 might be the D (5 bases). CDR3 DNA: TGCGCCAGCAGCCCTCAATTGGGGCCTTCCTACGAGCAGTACTTC. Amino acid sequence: CASSPQLGPSYEQYF.